The entry below gives a single TCR beta chain sequence along with its context. Its antigen is not yet known. Base qualities are not at hand, and no much larger clone is one base apart. The data derive from a study of CD8+ T cells in alopecia areata (dated by TCRdb to between 2018 and 2020). For the study in its entirety: Treated patients were enrolled in an open-label pilot trial of oral tofacitinib, 5 to 10 mg twice daily, for moderate-to-severe alopecia areata. Patients stayed on tofacitinib for 6 to 18 months and then had 6 months of follow-up off drug so that delayed response and recurrence could be assessed. In treated patients, disease severity was measured using the SALT score, which gives the percentage of scalp surface area affected. High-throughput TCRbeta sequencing was used to examine T cell clonal expansion in alopecia areata in both the C3H/HeJ mouse model and human patients. Human TCRbeta sequencing covered scalp tissue and sorted CD4+ and CD8+ peripheral blood T cells from patchy and totalis/universalis alopecia areata patients and healthy controls. Biopsies were taken from tofacitinib-treated patients at baseline and again at 4 and 24 weeks into treatment, and several of those patients also had a later scalp biopsy. Clonality in the scalp was compared among normal scalp (n=4), patchy alopecia areata scalp (n=8), and alopecia totalis/universalis scalp (n=8). RNA came from the PAXgene miRNA kit for fixed scalp, the miRNeasy kit for PBMCs, and the RNeasy kit for mouse skin. TCRbeta CDR3 regions were amplified by immunoSEQ multiplex PCR with 35 Vbeta forward and 13 Jbeta reverse primers. The paper's findings and limits, for the study overall: Because the treated cohort was small and had only one nonresponder, larger studies are needed to examine links between baseline CD8+ expansion and response. Higher clonality and more expanded CD8+ clones were observed in lesional scalp than in normal scalp, particularly in alopecia totalis/universalis, a finding suggestive of antigenic drive. Tofacitinib significantly lowered scalp clonality and the number of expanded CD8+ clones among the top 100 scalp clones. Many expanded lesional clones persisted in scalp and blood during tofacitinib treatment, which may partly explain relapse after stopping treatment. Compared with mice, TCR sequences shared between patients were less clear, possibly partly because of HLA diversity across the patient population. Unlike mouse skin, where gammadelta T cells dominate, normal human skin contains resident alphabeta T cells that get sequenced too, which complicates analysis of the scalp TCR repertoire.

The CDR3 contains 15 residues, cysteine and phenylalanine counted. The kept DNA is CDR3 alone, 45 bases in frame from the first base. V lost 5 bases and J lost 10 bases, and the count of bases not matched to a germline gene is 10. From the germline V gene (reference sequence), CDR1 is LNHDA and CDR2 is SQIVND. Library preparation employed the immunoSEQ multiplex PCR assay. For TCR sequencing, RNA was extracted from every sample and reverse transcribed into cDNA to serve as template. First-strand cDNA was synthesized with SuperScript III using a 2:1 mix of oligo-dT and random hexamers. A synthetic immune receptor repertoire was used to measure amplification bias, and any remaining bias was corrected computationally. In the paper's pipeline: Raw reads were preprocessed for error removal, and CDR3 was defined according to IMGT conventions as running from the conserved cysteine to phenylalanine. Clonality was computed by normalizing Shannon entropy by log2 of the number of productive unique TCRs and subtracting the result from 1. Whether each scalp clone was CD4 or CD8 was inferred by checking scalp TCRbeta sequences against the CD4 and CD8 repertoires from sorted blood. TCRdb carries this immuneACCESS record with in-frame sequences only. Its versions omit some clonotypes, under half of them owing to an unresolved V gene in the studies checked, with the rest unexplained. That table is the source of V, J and clone size, and D and trimming were worked out from the DNA. Within this sample are around 4,900 clones, with around 93% of them counted one time only. Of the sample, under 25% is held by the ten largest clones.

This specimen's time point label, interpreted: around 28 days on oral tofacitinib. The meaning of the sample's treatment or condition label: oral pan-JAK inhibitor, 5-10 mg twice daily. From alopecia areata patients, peripheral blood was collected along with lesional scalp punch biopsies. Scalp biopsies from humans were placed right away in PAXgene tissue containers for fixation. This receptor was obtained from a human donor with alopecia areata. This specimen was skin, taken at week 4, from a patient treated with tofacitinib. Recombination joined TRBV19 with TRBJ2-1; a stretch of 11 junction bases matches TRBD1. The CDR3 amino acid sequence is: CASSPRDRGSLEQFF. In nucleotide form, the sequence is TGTGCCAGTAGTCCCCGGGACAGGGGGTCTCTGGAGCAGTTCTTC.